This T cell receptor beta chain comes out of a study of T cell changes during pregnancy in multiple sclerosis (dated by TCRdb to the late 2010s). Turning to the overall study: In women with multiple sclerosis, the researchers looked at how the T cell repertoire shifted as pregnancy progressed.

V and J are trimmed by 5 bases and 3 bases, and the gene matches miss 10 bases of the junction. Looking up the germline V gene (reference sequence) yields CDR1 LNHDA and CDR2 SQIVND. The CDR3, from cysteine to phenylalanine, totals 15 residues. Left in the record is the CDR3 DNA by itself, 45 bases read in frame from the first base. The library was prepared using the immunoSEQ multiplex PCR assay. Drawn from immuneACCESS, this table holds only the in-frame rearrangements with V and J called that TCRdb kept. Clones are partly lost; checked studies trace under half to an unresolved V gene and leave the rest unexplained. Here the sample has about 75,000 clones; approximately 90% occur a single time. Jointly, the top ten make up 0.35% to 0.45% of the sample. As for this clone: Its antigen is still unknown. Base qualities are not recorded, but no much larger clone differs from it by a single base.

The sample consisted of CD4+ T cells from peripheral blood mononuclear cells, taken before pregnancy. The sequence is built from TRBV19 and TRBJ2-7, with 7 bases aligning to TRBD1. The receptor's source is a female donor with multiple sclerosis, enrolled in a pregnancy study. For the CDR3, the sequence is CASSLYRDSSYEQYF. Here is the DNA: TGTGCCAGTAGTCTCTACCGGGACAGCAGCTACGAGCAGTACTTC. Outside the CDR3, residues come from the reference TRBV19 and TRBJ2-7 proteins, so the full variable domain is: DGGITQSPKYLFRKEGQNVTLSCEQNLNHDAMYWYRQDPGQGLRLIYYSQIVNDFQKGDIAEGYSVSREKKESFPLTVTSAQKNPTAFYLCASSLYRDSSYEQYFGPGTRLTVT.